These 31 T cell receptor beta chains came from one sample sequenced in a study of identical twins (dated by TCRdb to 2015 to 2016). Preparation of the library involved 5' RACE. The instrument was an Illumina HiSeq 2000. TCRdb applied fastp at Q25 and MiXCR to the public reads, then kept only in-frame beta chains. Entries that share a CDR3 protein sequence are merged under the most common genes and DNA. The sample table lists about 530,000 distinct CDR3 sequences, about 16% of them with a count of one. The ten largest clones take up 0.44% of the sample. In addition, the sample was reused for a study of yellow fever vaccine responses in identical twins.

The material sequenced was CD4+ T cells sorted from blood. The receptors stem from a woman between 18 and 30 years old in good health.

The rearrangement joins TRBV3-1 to TRBJ2-1; unclear D gene. The CDR3 has 15 residues. Germline CDR1 and CDR2: LGHDT and YNNKEL (reference sequence). V gave up 5 bases and J gave up 0 bases, with 11 bases separating them. CDR3 nucleotides: TGTGCCAGCAGCTTCCCTTTGAGCTCCTACAATGAGCAGTTCTTC. It codes for CASSFPLSSYNEQFF.

The chain combines TRBV2 with TRBJ2-7; 14 bases are a match to TRBD2. Germline CDR1 is SNHLY and CDR2 is FYNNEI. The V gene end was trimmed by 10 bases and the J gene end by 0 bases; junction bases not matched to a gene: 5. The CDR3 covers 15 residues. The CDR3 spells CATGTSGGYSYEQYF. DNA for the CDR3: TGTGCCACTGGGACTAGCGGGGGTTACTCCTACGAGCAGTACTTC.

V gene TRBV15 combines with J gene TRBJ1-4; possibly TRBD1 for D (6 bases). The CDR3 spans 19 residues. CDR1 LNHNV and CDR2 YYDKDF come from the germline V gene (reference sequence). V was clipped by 1 base and J by 0 bases, with 18 bases between them. The CDR3 coding sequence is TGTGCCACCAGCAGAGTATCACCAGGGGCAAAGGCAACTAATGAAAAACTGTTTTTT. This gives the protein CATSRVSPGAKATNEKLFF.

V gene TRBV10-3 combines with J gene TRBJ2-7, with 11 bases that match TRBD2. Looked up from germline, CDR1 is ENHRY and CDR2 is SYGVKD. The CDR3 is made up of 17 amino acids. Unmatched junction bases numbered 7, after V lost 0 bases and J lost 3 bases. The DNA for the CDR3 is TGTGCCATCAGTGAGTCTGGGCTAGCGGGAGGCATCTACGAGCAGTACTTC. Amino acid sequence: CAISESGLAGGIYEQYF.

The gene calls are TRBV12-3 or TRBV12-4 and TRBJ2-7, with D possibly TRBD2 on 5 matching bases. CDR3 size: 15 residues. Trimming took off 6 bases at V and 0 bases at J, with 15 bases between the two ends. As DNA, the CDR3 is TGTGCCAGCAGACAAAGAAGGACTGACTCCTACGAGCAGTACTTC. Translated, it gives CASRQRRTDSYEQYF.

This clonotype was observed many times. The V gene is TRBV7-9, the J gene TRBJ2-3; 9 bases are a match to TRBD1. Germline CDR1 reads SEHNR; CDR2 reads FQNEAQ (reference sequence). The V segment lost 5 bases and the J segment 8 bases; nucleotides outside the gene matches: 17. This CDR3 has 17 residues. In nucleotides, the CDR3 is TGTGCCAGCAGCCGCATACCATCGGGACAGGGTTTGGGTACGCAGTATTTT. Translation gives CASSRIPSGQGLGTQYF.

The V gene is TRBV18, the J gene TRBJ2-6; D might be TRBD1 (5 bases). The CDR3 spans 17 residues. Deletions cut 2 bases from V and 0 bases from J, with 11 bases between. Germline V gives CDR1 KGHSH, CDR2 LQKENI. CDR3 amino acids: CASSPVTGDSGANVLTF. CDR3 DNA: TGTGCCAGCTCACCAGTCACAGGCGACTCTGGGGCCAACGTCCTGACTTTC.

The chain carries TRBV4-2 and TRBJ1-1; 9 bases fit TRBD1. Unmatched junction bases numbered 8, after V lost 1 base and J lost 5 bases. This CDR3 region has 16 residues. Germline CDR1 and CDR2: LGHNA and YNFKEQ. The DNA of the CDR3 is TGTGCCAGCAGCCAAGTAGGGGGACAGGGACCTACTGAAGCTTTCTTT. Residues: CASSQVGGQGPTEAFF.

This clonotype came up a few times. The CDR3, as DNA: TGCGCCAGCAGCCAAAGGGGACAGGGGCTCAGCACAGATACGCAGTATTTT. It is translated as CASSQRGQGLSTDTQYF. The chain couples TRBV4-1 to TRBJ2-3; 10 bases fit TRBD1. J lost 0 bases, V lost 2 bases, and 5 bases had no gene match. There are 17 residues in the CDR3. Germline V gene lookup returns CDR1 MGHRA and CDR2 YSYEKL.

Ten or more counts support this clonotype. The chain employs TRBV12-3 or TRBV12-4 and TRBJ2-3; D may be TRBD2 (5 bases). V lost 6 bases and J lost 9, with 16 bases in between. CDR3 length equals 13 residues. CDR3 sequence reads: CASSLPGIKTQYF. CDR3 DNA sequence: TGTGCCAGCAGCCTTCCCGGGATCAAAACGCAGTATTTT.

The chain carries TRBV6-2 or TRBV6-3 and TRBJ1-1, with a tentative D call TRBD1 (6 bases). V gave up 3 bases and J gave up 0 bases, with 26 bases separating them. The CDR3 contains 20 residues. Germline V gene lookup returns CDR1 MNHEY and CDR2 SVGEGT. The CDR3 protein is CASSYPVARQTGGVNTEAFF. CDR3 DNA sequence: TGTGCCAGCAGTTATCCTGTCGCCCGACAGACAGGCGGGGTGAACACTGAAGCTTTCTTT.

The genes are TRBV12-5 and TRBJ1-5; D not certain. Germline-derived CDR1 and CDR2 are LGHNT and FRNRAP. The CDR3 extends over 13 amino acids. V lost 1 base to trimming and J lost 3 bases, with 4 bases between them. The CDR3 DNA follows: TGTGCTAGTGGTTTGGGAATCAATCAGCCCCAGCATTTT. This codes for CASGLGINQPQHF.

This clonotype was seen a handful of times. This chain joins TRBV3-1 and TRBJ1-1, with 12 bases identical to TRBD1. Unmatched junction bases numbered 10, after V lost 7 bases and J lost 10 bases. The germline CDR1 and CDR2 sequences are LGHDT and YNNKEL (reference sequence). This CDR3 region has 14 residues. DNA of the CDR3: TGTGCCAGCACCCCTGGGACAGGGGGCGAAGTAGCTTTCTTT. The encoded protein is CASTPGTGGEVAFF.

Ten or more counts support this clonotype. V and J are TRBV20-1 and TRBJ2-3; D is perhaps TRBD2 (6 bases). Trimming left V 0 bases short and J 0 bases short, with 19 bases between. Germline assignment: CDR1 DFQATT and CDR2 SNEGSKA (reference sequence). The CDR3 has 18 residues. The CDR3 loop reads CSARDGTFRGFSTDTQYF. In DNA, the CDR3 is TGCAGTGCTAGAGATGGGACTTTCCGGGGATTTAGCACAGATACGCAGTATTTT.

This clonotype has just a few counts. The genes are TRBV25-1 and TRBJ2-5; D ambiguous. The CDR3 runs to 14 residues. Trimming stripped 6 bases from V and 3 bases from J, with 14 bases between. Germline V gives CDR1 MGHDK, CDR2 SYGVNS. The CDR3 region is CASSPMKKEETQYF. In DNA, the CDR3 is TGTGCCAGCAGCCCCATGAAAAAGGAAGAGACCCAGTACTTC. Using reference TRBV25-1 and TRBJ2-5 for the parts outside the CDR3, the full variable domain is EADIYQTPRYLVIGTGKKITLECSQTMGHDKMYWYQQDPGMELHLIHYSYGVNSTEKGDLSSESTVSRIRTEHFPLTLESARPSHTSQYLCASSPMKKEETQYFGPGTRLLVL.

This sequence joins TRBV24-1 and TRBJ2-3; D may be TRBD2 (5 bases). V lost 1 base to trimming and J lost 0 bases, with 13 bases between them. This CDR3 contains 17 residues. Germline V lookup: CDR1 KGHDR, CDR2 SFDVKD. CDR3 coding DNA: TGTGCCACCAGTGATTTCCGGTCAGCGGTCAGCACAGATACGCAGTATTTT. Translated: CATSDFRSAVSTDTQYF.

V is TRBV20-1 and J is TRBJ2-3, with D hard to call. Germline CDR1 and CDR2: DFQATT and SNEGSKA (reference sequence). The CDR3 is 15 residues long. V was shortened by 1 base and J by 0 bases, with 11 bases between the two germline ends. The CDR3 region is CSARATQSSTDTQYF. The CDR3 DNA follows: TGCAGTGCTAGAGCGACACAATCTAGCACAGATACGCAGTATTTT.

This chain uses TRBV20-1 with TRBJ2-6, with D maybe TRBD1 (6 bases). The CDR3 covers 16 residues. The germline V gene has CDR1 DFQATT and CDR2 SNEGSKA (reference sequence). V gave up 6 bases and J gave up 0 bases, with 15 bases separating them. The CDR3, as DNA: TGCAGTGCGCCCAGGGGACCCCTCTCTGGGGCCAACGTCCTGACTTTC. This encodes CSAPRGPLSGANVLTF.

V is TRBV24-1 and J is TRBJ2-5; perhaps TRBD1 as D (5 bases). The CDR3 length is 16 residues. The V end was cut by 5 bases, the J end by 4 bases, with 19 bases between. Germline V CDR1 and CDR2: KGHDR, SFDVKD. This chain's CDR3 is CATSARDSNGAETQYF. For the CDR3, the DNA is TGTGCCACCAGTGCTAGAGACTCTAATGGGGCAGAGACCCAGTACTTC.

The chain couples TRBV4-1 to TRBJ2-5; 10 bases align to TRBD2. J lost 0 bases, V lost 3 bases, and 1 base had no gene match. Germline V gene lookup returns CDR1 MGHRA and CDR2 YSYEKL. The CDR3 loop spans 15 amino acids. CDR3 bases: TGCGCCAGCAGCCAGGGACTAGCGAACCAAGAGACCCAGTACTTC. Its protein is CASSQGLANQETQYF.

The CDR3 DNA is TGTGCCAGCAGCTTGGGGATAGGGAAGAAGACCCAGTACTTC. This sequence encodes CASSLGIGKKTQYF. J is TRBJ2-5 and V is TRBV5-6; no firm D call. This CDR3 is built from 14 residues. Germline lookup yields CDR1 SGHDT and CDR2 YYEEEE. Trimming removed 0 bases at V and 6 bases at J, with 12 bases between.

This clonotype has a handful of counts. V and J are TRBV6-5 and TRBJ2-7, with TRBD1 identical over 9 bases. Germline CDR1 MNHEY, CDR2 SVGAGI. The CDR3 consists of 16 residues. The trim removed 0 bases at V and 3 bases at J, leaving 6 bases unmatched. The CDR3 region has the DNA TGTGCCAGCAGTTACTCCGCGGGACAGGGATACTACGAGCAGTACTTC. Encoded protein: CASSYSAGQGYYEQYF.

The CDR3 DNA reads as TGTGCCAGCAGTTTATGGACCAATGAGCAGTTCTTC. Protein product: CASSLWTNEQFF. The chain is built from TRBV12-3 or TRBV12-4 and TRBJ2-1; D not resolved. This CDR3 comprises 12 residues. V was shortened by 2 bases and J by 6 bases, with 5 bases between the two germline ends.

The chain joins TRBV6-1 to TRBJ2-3; maybe TRBD2 (6 bases). The CDR3 has 14 amino acids. Germline values: CDR1 MNHNS, CDR2 SASEGT. V gave up 6 bases and J gave up 4 bases, with 14 bases separating them. CDR3 nucleotides: TGTGCCAGCAGCAGAGGCGGGGTCTCAGATACGCAGTATTTT. Translation gives CASSRGGVSDTQYF.

This clonotype was picked up a small number of times. The chain employs TRBV5-1 and TRBJ2-5; 8 bases are shared with TRBD1. V lost 5 bases, J lost 5 bases, and 8 bases stayed unmatched. Germline assignment: CDR1 SGHRS and CDR2 YFSETQ. This CDR3 region has 14 residues. CDR3 DNA sequence: TGCGCCAGCAGGTCACAGGGGGGCATGGAGACCCAGTACTTC. Protein: CASRSQGGMETQYF.

This clonotype was seen a few times. This chain links TRBV5-6 with TRBJ2-5; D is perhaps TRBD1 (6 bases). CDR1 and CDR2 (germline): SGHDT, YYEEEE. The CDR3 runs 15 residues. Trimming took 3 bases from V and 4 from J, leaving 16 bases between them. CDR3 amino acids: CASSSQQGLGETQYF. Written as DNA, the CDR3 is TGTGCCAGCAGCTCCCAACAGGGCCTTGGAGAGACCCAGTACTTC.

This clonotype was found a few times. V is TRBV12-3 or TRBV12-4 and J is TRBJ1-5, with 7 bases identical to TRBD1. The J segment lost 1 base and the V segment lost 6 bases, leaving 15 bases of the junction unmatched. This CDR3 has 18 residues. The CDR3 spells CASRGEGAGGESNQPQHF. CDR3 nucleotides: TGTGCCAGCAGGGGAGAGGGAGCAGGGGGAGAAAGCAATCAGCCCCAGCATTTT.

This clonotype occurred a few times. V is TRBV12-3 or TRBV12-4 and J is TRBJ2-1; 10 bases are a match to TRBD2. CDR3 size: 17 residues. Trimming removed 3 bases from V and 4 bases from J; junction bases left unmatched: 9. This CDR3 is CASSFSRWTSGYNEQFF. The CDR3, as DNA: TGTGCCAGCAGTTTTTCGCGTTGGACTAGCGGATACAATGAGCAGTTCTTC.

V and J are TRBV20-1 and TRBJ1-2; D remains ambiguous. The CDR3 contains 13 residues. Trimming stripped 3 bases from V and 2 bases from J, with 10 bases between. Germline V CDR1 and CDR2: DFQATT, SNEGSKA (reference sequence). CDR3 nucleotide sequence: TGCAGTGCTAGGGCAGCAACCAACTATGGCTACACCTTC. It codes for CSARAATNYGYTF.

This chain connects TRBV29-1 to TRBJ2-3; 9 bases map to TRBD2. The germline V gene encodes CDR1 SQVTM and CDR2 ANQGSEA. V gave up 7 bases and J gave up 0 bases; unmatched junction bases: 8. The CDR3 runs to 15 residues. Here the CDR3 reads CSATRLAVSTDTQYF. In DNA, the CDR3 is TGCAGCGCTACCCGACTAGCGGTTAGCACAGATACGCAGTATTTT.

The chain joins TRBV7-8 to TRBJ1-4; 10 bases map to TRBD1. J gave up 8 bases and V 1 base, and 10 bases lay outside the gene matches. Germline CDR1 reads SGHVS; CDR2 reads FQNEAQ. This CDR3 has 17 residues. This chain's CDR3 is CASSLDVSGQGREKLFF. The CDR3, as DNA: TGTGCCAGCAGCTTAGATGTCTCGGGACAGGGGAGGGAAAAACTGTTTTTT.